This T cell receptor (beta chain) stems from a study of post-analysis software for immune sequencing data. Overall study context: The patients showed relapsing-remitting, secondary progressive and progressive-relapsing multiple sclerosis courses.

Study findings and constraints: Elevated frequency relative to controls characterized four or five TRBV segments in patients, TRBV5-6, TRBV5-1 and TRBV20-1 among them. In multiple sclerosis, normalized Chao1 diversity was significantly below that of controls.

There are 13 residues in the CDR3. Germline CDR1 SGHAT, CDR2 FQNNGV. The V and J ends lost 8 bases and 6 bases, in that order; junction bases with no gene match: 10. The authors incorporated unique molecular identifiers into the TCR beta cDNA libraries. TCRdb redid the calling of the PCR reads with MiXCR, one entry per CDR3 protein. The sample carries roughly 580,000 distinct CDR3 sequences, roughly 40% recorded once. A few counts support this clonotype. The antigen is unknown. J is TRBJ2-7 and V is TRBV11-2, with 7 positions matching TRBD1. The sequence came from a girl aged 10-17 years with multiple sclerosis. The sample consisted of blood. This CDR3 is CASSPSGGLEQYF. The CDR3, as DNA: TGTGCCAGCTCCCCTTCAGGGGGTCTCGAGCAGTACTTC.